This TCR beta chain was captured by sequencing in a study of T cell responses to AZD1222 COVID-19 vaccine. Study details: The study pooled second doses at about 4 or about 12 weeks.

From germline, CDR1 is SGHNT and CDR2 YENEEA. CDR3 length: 14 amino acids. The V end lost 1 base, the J end lost 5 bases, and 11 bases lay between the germline ends. Assay: immunoSEQ multiplex PCR; the TCRdb copy retains only in-frame clones and omits some. The table shows 150,000 to 200,000 clones, with approximately 93% occurring only once. Note on this clone: What it binds is unknown.

Points from the study as a whole: Spike-specific TCR breadth and depth grew following two AZD1222 doses. Dominant CD4 TCR responses targeted spike regions 160-218 and 743-854. White British donors predominated, females outnumbered males, and clonal diversity was possibly underestimated.

The source was peripheral blood, collected on day 0 of AZD1222 vaccination. The clonotype originates from an adult in good health. The gene calls are TRBV11-3 and TRBJ1-1; D perhaps matches TRBD1 (5 bases). The DNA of the CDR3 is TGTGCCAGCAGCTTAGGCAGGGAGGGGACTGAAGCTTTCTTT. Amino acid sequence: CASSLGREGTEAFF.